This is a list of T cell receptor beta chains from one sample in a study of metastatic and nonmetastatic thyroid tumors. TCRdb re-clonotyped the PCR reads through MiXCR. The sample includes 60,000 or so clones, more than 25% seen only once; the top ten take approximately 15%. Sequencing was done on a sample of blood. The receptors were gathered from a female donor with papillary thyroid cancer or a benign thyroid nodule (not recorded which). Some clones in this sample may be carry-over from other donors' samples. Each CDR3 is given with its conserved first and last residue. Fields, in order: J gene, V gene, clone size, D gene, CDR3 DNA, CDR3 protein. The D gene is left open where the match is weak. The listing skips clone size in some rows; elsewhere it reads once, few, many or a size class.

TRBJ2-2	TRBV28	few	-	TGTGCCAGCATTTCGGACTCGACCGGGGAGCTGTTTTTT	CASISDSTGELFF
TRBJ2-7	TRBV7-2	-	TRBD1	TGTGCCAGCAGCTTAGTTACAGGGGGCTACGAGCAGTACTTC	CASSLVTGGYEQYF
TRBJ2-1	TRBV3-1	many	-	TGTGCCAGCAGCCAAGTTCCGGGACTCCCCTATGAGCAGTTCTTC	CASSQVPGLPYEQFF
TRBJ1-2	TRBV29-1	few	-	TGCAGCGTTGAAGATCTTGGGGAAGGCTACACCTTC	CSVEDLGEGYTF
TRBJ1-1	TRBV6-1	-	-	TGTGCCAGCAGGACCTCCAGCTATACTGAAGCTTTCTTT	CASRTSSYTEAFF
TRBJ2-7	TRBV6-5	-	TRBD2	TGTGCCAGCAGTTACTCGAGTTCGCTAGCGGTAAACTACGAGCAGTACTTC	CASSYSSSLAVNYEQYF
TRBJ2-7	TRBV28	few	-	TGTGCCAGCACCTCGACAGACTCCTACGAGCAGTACTTC	CASTSTDSYEQYF
TRBJ2-3	TRBV24-1	few	-	TGTGCCACCTCATACGCCGGGGATTTCACAGATACGCAGTATTTT	CATSYAGDFTDTQYF
TRBJ2-3	TRBV19	-	TRBD2	TGTGCCAGTAGTTTTAGCGGGAGCACAGATACGCATTATTTT	CASSFSGSTDTHYF
TRBJ2-1	TRBV6-4	-	TRBD2	TGTGCCAGCAGTGACGGAGCGGGAGAGTACAATGAGCAGTTCTTC	CASSDGAGEYNEQFF
TRBJ1-1	TRBV18	many	-	TGTGCCAGCTCACAGCATCCCTCGAAGGGAGATACAGCTTTCTTT	CASSQHPSKGDTAFF
TRBJ1-2	TRBV6-1	-	-	TGTGCCAGCCCCGACGGATATGGCTACACCTTC	CASPDGYGYTF
TRBJ2-5	TRBV10-3	few	TRBD2	TGTGCCCCCATTGGGACTAGCGAGAGGGTTCAAGAGACCCAGTACTTC	CAPIGTSERVQETQYF
TRBJ2-7	TRBV9	-	TRBD2	TGTGCCAGCAGCCCGGGGGGCTACGAGCAGTACTTC	CASSPGGYEQYF
TRBJ2-2	TRBV7-6	-	TRBD2	TGTGCCAGCAGCTTATATCAGGGGCTAGCGGGCACGAACACCGGGGAGCTGTTCTTT	CASSLYQGLAGTNTGELFF
TRBJ1-1	TRBV6-1	few	TRBD1	TGTGCCAGCAGTCAGACAGGGGGTAAGGCTGAAGCTTTCTTT	CASSQTGGKAEAFF
TRBJ1-6	TRBV6-1	few	TRBD1	TGTGCCAGCCGTCGGACAGGGAAGGGTTCACCCCTCCACTTT	CASRRTGKGSPLHF
TRBJ2-1	TRBV28	-	TRBD2	TGTGCCAGCAGTTGGCTAGCGGGAGCCGACAATGAGCAGTTCTTC	CASSWLAGADNEQFF
TRBJ2-1	TRBV6-1	many	TRBD1	TGTGCCAGCAGAATCGACAGGGGAGTGGGGAATGAGCAGTTCTTC	CASRIDRGVGNEQFF
TRBJ2-1	TRBV28	-	TRBD2	TGTGCCAGCAGTCCAACTAGCGGGGGAGTCGAGCAGTTCTTC	CASSPTSGGVEQFF
TRBJ1-2	TRBV28	medium-sized	-	TGTGCCAGCAGCGCAAAAGGGAAGGGCTACACCTTC	CASSAKGKGYTF
TRBJ1-6	TRBV30	few	-	TGTGCCTGGAGTGTGGTGGCGGTAGATAATTCACCCCTCCACTTT	CAWSVVAVDNSPLHF
TRBJ2-2	TRBV7-3	-	-	TGTGCCAGCAGCTTCGCCCGCTTCGGGGAGCTGTTTTTT	CASSFARFGELFF
TRBJ1-6	TRBV28	few	-	TGTGCCAGCACCCCCCCACAGAGCTCCTATAATTCACCCCTCCACTTT	CASTPPQSSYNSPLHF
TRBJ1-5	TRBV6-1	few	-	TGTGCCAGCAGTCGGGGAGGGCGTCAGCCCCAGCATTTT	CASSRGGRQPQHF
TRBJ2-7	TRBV7-8	-	-	TGTGCCAGCAGCTTAGATGACAGAGTAATTTACGAGCAGTACTTC	CASSLDDRVIYEQYF
TRBJ1-2	TRBV18	-	TRBD1	TGTGCCAGCGCGGACAGGGGCCATACTTTGGGCTATGGCTACACCTTC	CASADRGHTLGYGYTF
TRBJ2-5	TRBV28	-	TRBD1	TGTGCCAGCAGTAACTACAGGGGAGAGACCCAGTACTTC	CASSNYRGETQYF
TRBJ2-7	TRBV11-2	many	-	TGTGCCAGCAGCTCCGGGACACTTTTTGAGCAGTACTTC	CASSSGTLFEQYF
TRBJ1-1	TRBV2	medium-sized	-	TGTGCCAGCACAACACATGGCACTGAAGCTTTCTTT	CASTTHGTEAFF
TRBJ1-1	TRBV7-2	many	-	TGTGCCAGCAGCTTAGTAACCGCGGCTGAAGCTTTCTTT	CASSLVTAAEAFF
TRBJ2-3	TRBV27	-	-	TGTGCCAGCAGTCCCGATCTGGACAGAACTAGCACAGATACGCAGTATTTT	CASSPDLDRTSTDTQYF
TRBJ1-2	TRBV7-2	-	-	TGTGCCAGCAGCTTAGGCGGTACAGCTTATGGCTACACCTTC	CASSLGGTAYGYTF
TRBJ1-2	TRBV5-1	medium-sized	-	TGCGCCAGCAGCTTCTACAATGGCTACACCTTC	CASSFYNGYTF
TRBJ1-1	TRBV20-1	once	TRBD1	TGCAGTGCTACCTTGGCAGGGGGCACTGAAGCTTTCTTT	CSATLAGGTEAFF
TRBJ2-7	TRBV20-1	many	TRBD1	TGCAGTGCTATGAGCCGGGACAGGGGATACGAGCAGTACTTC	CSAMSRDRGYEQYF
TRBJ2-7	TRBV29-1	few	TRBD2	TGCAGCGGCGGGACTAGCGGGAGAAGCTACGAGCAGTACTTC	CSGGTSGRSYEQYF
TRBJ1-5	TRBV2	few	-	TGTGCCAGCAGTGACCCCTATCAGCCCCAGCATTTT	CASSDPYQPQHF
TRBJ2-1	TRBV11-1	-	-	TGTGCCAGCAGCTTAGTTTCAAAAGACATCGGCGAGCAGTTCTTC	CASSLVSKDIGEQFF
TRBJ1-5	TRBV12-3/TRBV12-4	-	-	TGTGCCAGCACCTACTCCAGGGTTGACCAGCCCCAGCATTTT	CASTYSRVDQPQHF
TRBJ1-4	TRBV4-3	-	-	TGCGCCAGCAGTTCTAATGAAAAACTGTTTTTT	CASSSNEKLFF
TRBJ2-1	TRBV2	-	-	TGTGCCAGCAGCACAGGGGAGGATGAGCAGTTCTTC	CASSTGEDEQFF
TRBJ2-1	TRBV5-6	-	TRBD1	TGTGCCAGCAGCTGGACAGGGAAACAGTTCTTC	CASSWTGKQFF
TRBJ2-1	TRBV25-1	few	TRBD1	TGTGCCAGCAGCGCAGCACCGGGACAGGGAGTCCCTGGGGGCTCCTACAATGAGCAGTTCTTC	CASSAAPGQGVPGGSYNEQFF
TRBJ2-3	TRBV12-3/TRBV12-4	few	-	TGTGCCAGCAGTGAGAACGACAAGTCGGATACGCAGTATTTT	CASSENDKSDTQYF
TRBJ2-3	TRBV5-1	few	TRBD1	TGCGCCAGCAGCTTGCCGGGGACAGAGCAGTATTTT	CASSLPGTEQYF
TRBJ1-2	TRBV4-1	-	-	TGCGCCAGCAGCCAGATCGAGGGCGGCTCTAACTATGGCTACACCTTC	CASSQIEGGSNYGYTF